This T cell receptor (beta chain) was sequenced in a study of blood T cell repertoires in COVID-19. Study-wide context: The United States, Italy and Spain supplied acute and convalescent COVID-19 samples.

The Seattle patients, enrolled during active infection, were followed longitudinally. This clone was counted once. Sequencing was performed with immunoSEQ multiplex PCR; in TCRdb, only in-frame clones are kept and a portion is missing. The sample holds 400,000 to 450,000 clones, 89% seen once. Germline CDR1 and CDR2: LNHDA and SQIVND (reference sequence). The CDR3 spans 16 residues. The J segment lost 0 bases and the V segment lost 5 bases, leaving 4 bases of the junction unmatched. V gene TRBV19 combines with J gene TRBJ2-3, with 11 bases matching TRBD2. This receptor was obtained from a woman aged 40 to 55 with COVID-19, enrolled during active disease. The sequenced sample was peripheral blood. CDR3 in amino acids: CASSPGLAGSTDTQYF. CDR3 DNA sequence: TGTGCCAGTAGTCCAGGACTAGCGGGTAGCACAGATACGCAGTATTTT.